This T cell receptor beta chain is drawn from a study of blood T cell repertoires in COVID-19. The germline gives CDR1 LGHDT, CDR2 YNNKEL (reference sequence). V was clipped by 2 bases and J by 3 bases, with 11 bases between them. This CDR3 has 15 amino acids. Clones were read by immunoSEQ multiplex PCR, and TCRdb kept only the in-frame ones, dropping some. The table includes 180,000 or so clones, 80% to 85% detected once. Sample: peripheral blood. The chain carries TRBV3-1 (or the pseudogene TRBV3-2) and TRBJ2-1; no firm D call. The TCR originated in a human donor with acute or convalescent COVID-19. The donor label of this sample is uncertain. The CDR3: CASSQFSTGYNEQFF. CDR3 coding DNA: TGTGCCAGCAGCCAATTCTCTACGGGCTACAATGAGCAGTTCTTC.